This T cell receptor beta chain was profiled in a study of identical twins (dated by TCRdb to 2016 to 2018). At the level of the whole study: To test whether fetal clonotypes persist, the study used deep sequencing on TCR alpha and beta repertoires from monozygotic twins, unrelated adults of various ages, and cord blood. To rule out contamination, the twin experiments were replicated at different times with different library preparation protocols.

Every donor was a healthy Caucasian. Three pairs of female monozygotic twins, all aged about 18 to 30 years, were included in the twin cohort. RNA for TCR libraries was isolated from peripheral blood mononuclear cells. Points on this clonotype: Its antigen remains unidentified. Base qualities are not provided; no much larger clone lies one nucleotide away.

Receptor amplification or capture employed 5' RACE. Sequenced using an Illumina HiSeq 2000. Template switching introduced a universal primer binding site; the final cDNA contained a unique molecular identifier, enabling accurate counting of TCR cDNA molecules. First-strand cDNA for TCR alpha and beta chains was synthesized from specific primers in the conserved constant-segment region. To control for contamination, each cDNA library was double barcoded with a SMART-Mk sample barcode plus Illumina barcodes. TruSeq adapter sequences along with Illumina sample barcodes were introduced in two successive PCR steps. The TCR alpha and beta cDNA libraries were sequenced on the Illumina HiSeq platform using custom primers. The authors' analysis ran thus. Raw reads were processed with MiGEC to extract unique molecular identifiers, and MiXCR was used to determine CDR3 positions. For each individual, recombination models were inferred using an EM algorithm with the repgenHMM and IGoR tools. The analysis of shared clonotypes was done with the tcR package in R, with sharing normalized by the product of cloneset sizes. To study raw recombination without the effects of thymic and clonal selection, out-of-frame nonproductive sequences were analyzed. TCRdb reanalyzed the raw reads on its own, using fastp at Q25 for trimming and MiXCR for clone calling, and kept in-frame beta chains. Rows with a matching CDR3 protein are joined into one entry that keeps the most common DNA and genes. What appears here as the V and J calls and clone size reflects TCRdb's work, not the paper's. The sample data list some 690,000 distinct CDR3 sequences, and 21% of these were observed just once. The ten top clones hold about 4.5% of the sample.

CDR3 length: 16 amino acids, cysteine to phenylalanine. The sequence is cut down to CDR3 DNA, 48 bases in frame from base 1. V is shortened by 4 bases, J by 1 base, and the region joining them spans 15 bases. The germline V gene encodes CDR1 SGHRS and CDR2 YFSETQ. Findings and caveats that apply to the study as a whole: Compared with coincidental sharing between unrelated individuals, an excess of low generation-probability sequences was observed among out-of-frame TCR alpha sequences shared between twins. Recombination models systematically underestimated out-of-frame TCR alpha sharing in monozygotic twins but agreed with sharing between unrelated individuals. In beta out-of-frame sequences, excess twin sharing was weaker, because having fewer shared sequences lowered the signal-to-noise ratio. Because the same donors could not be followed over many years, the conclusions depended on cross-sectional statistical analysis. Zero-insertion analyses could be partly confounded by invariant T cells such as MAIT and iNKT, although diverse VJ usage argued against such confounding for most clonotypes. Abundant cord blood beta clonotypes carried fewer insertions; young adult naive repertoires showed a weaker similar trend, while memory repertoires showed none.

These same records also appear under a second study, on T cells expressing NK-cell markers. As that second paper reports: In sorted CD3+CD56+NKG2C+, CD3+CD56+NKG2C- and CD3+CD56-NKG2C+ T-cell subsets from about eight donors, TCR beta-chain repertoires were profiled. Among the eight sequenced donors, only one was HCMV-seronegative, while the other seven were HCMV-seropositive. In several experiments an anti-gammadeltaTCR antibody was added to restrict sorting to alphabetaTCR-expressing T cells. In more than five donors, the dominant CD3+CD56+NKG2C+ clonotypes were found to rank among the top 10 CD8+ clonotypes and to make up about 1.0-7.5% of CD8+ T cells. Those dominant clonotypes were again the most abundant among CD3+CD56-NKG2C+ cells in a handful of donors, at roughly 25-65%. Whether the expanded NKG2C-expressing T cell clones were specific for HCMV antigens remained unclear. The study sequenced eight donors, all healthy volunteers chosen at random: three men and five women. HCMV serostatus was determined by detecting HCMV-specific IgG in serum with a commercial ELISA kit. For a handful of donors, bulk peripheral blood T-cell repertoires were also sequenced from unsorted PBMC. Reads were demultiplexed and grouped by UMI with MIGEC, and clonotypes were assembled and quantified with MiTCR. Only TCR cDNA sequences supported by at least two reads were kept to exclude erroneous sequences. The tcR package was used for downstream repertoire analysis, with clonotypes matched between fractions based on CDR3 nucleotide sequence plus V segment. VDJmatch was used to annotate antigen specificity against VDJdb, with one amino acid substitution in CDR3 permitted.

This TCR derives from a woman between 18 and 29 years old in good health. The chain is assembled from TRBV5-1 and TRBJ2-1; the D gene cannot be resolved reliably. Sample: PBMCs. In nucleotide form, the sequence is TGCGCCAGCAGCCACTTAACGGTTTTATCCTACAATGAGCAGTTCTTC. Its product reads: CASSHLTVLSYNEQFF.